This TCR beta chain stems from a study of cytomegalovirus exposure and HLA in healthy donors. At the level of the study: There were approximately 400 genotyped donors. Of these, roughly 80% fell in the genetic ancestry cluster associated with self-reported Caucasian donors.

General study findings and limits: In vitro checks showed that three CMV-associated chains really do target CMV antigens. There were several of the most significant clusters that appeared linked to common viral pathogens in a later analysis. Upon later analysis, HLA-associated TCR beta chains proved more clonally expanded than other, equally common chains.

The PCR ran on 60 Vbeta and 13 Jbeta primers. The repertoire was sequenced with immunoSEQ multiplex PCR; TCRdb's copy has only in-frame clones and lacks some. The table lists 200,000 or so clones, more than 75% of them singletons. As for this clone: Antigen specificity is unknown.

From germline, CDR1 is SGHNT and CDR2 YENEEA. The CDR3 runs to 15 residues. V was pared by 1 base and J by 4 bases, with 4 bases of the junction left unmatched. What was sequenced was PBMCs. The clonotype comes from a man aged 30-40 years in good health and CMV-seronegative. J is TRBJ2-5 and V is TRBV11-3, with TRBD2 matching 9 bases. This CDR3 reads CASSLAGAGGETQYF. The CDR3, as DNA: TGTGCCAGCAGCTTAGCCGGAGCGGGAGGAGAGACCCAGTACTTC.